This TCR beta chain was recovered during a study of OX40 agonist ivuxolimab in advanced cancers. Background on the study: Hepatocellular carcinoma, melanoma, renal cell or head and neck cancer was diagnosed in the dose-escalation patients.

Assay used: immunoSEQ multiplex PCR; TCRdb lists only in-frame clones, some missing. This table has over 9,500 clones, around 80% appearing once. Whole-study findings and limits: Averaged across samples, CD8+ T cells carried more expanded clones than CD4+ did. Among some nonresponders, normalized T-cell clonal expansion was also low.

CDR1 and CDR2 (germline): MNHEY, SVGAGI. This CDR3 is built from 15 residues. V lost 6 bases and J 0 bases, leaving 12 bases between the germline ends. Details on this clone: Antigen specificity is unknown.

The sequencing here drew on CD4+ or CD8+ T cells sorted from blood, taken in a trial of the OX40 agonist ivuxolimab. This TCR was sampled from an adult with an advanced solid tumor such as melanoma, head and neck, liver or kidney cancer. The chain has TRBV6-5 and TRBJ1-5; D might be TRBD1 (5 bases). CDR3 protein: CASRPGRYSNQPQHF. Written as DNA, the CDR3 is TGTGCCAGCAGACCGGGACGTTATAGCAATCAGCCCCAGCATTTT.